This T cell receptor beta chain was observed in a study of blood T cell repertoires in COVID-19. From germline, CDR1 is SGHTA and CDR2 FQGNSA. The V gene end was trimmed by 3 bases and the J gene end by 10 bases; junction bases not matched to a gene: 5. The CDR3 is made up of 12 amino acids. TCRdb keeps only in-frame clones here, not all; method: immunoSEQ multiplex PCR. The repertoire has around 100,000 clones, more than 80% of them found once; the top ten carry about 24%. The clonotype comes from a human donor in a cohort sampled during active COVID-19. Specimen: peripheral blood. This rearrangement joins TRBV7-2 to TRBJ1-1; 7 bases align to TRBD1. CDR3 DNA: TGTGCCAGCAGCTTTAGACAGGGTGGAGCTTTCTTT. Amino acid sequence: CASSFRQGGAFF.